Below, 15 T cell receptor beta chains from the same sample are listed, as sequenced in a study of OX40 agonist ivuxolimab in advanced cancers. Generated by immunoSEQ multiplex PCR, the TCRdb table keeps only in-frame clones and is missing some. The sample holds over 55,000 clones, around 84% seen once. The sample in question was CD4+ or CD8+ T cells sorted from blood, obtained in a trial of the OX40 agonist ivuxolimab. The receptors stem from an adult with an advanced solid tumor such as melanoma, head and neck, liver or kidney cancer.

This clone has only a few counts. V is TRBV4-1 and J is TRBJ2-1; D assignment may be TRBD1 or TRBD2 (5 bases each). The CDR3 loop spans 16 amino acids. Trimming stripped 0 bases from V and 4 bases from J, with 13 bases between. Germline CDR1 is MGHRA and CDR2 is YSYEKL. DNA of the CDR3: TGCGCCAGCAGCCAAGAACGGGACGGCATATACAATGAGCAGTTCTTC. This gives the protein CASSQERDGIYNEQFF.

V gene TRBV25-1 combines with J gene TRBJ2-1; D gene uncertain. The CDR3 is 13 amino acids. Trimming removed 3 bases at V and 8 bases at J, with 11 bases between. Germline loops: CDR1 MGHDK, CDR2 SYGVNS. CDR3: CASSDSGWYEQFF. CDR3 in DNA: TGTGCCAGCAGTGATTCCGGTTGGTATGAGCAGTTCTTC.

This chain joins TRBV28 and TRBJ1-5, with D maybe TRBD1 (6 bases). This CDR3 contains 15 residues. Germline loops: CDR1 MDHEN, CDR2 SYDVKM. V gave up 2 bases and J gave up 0 bases, with 8 bases separating them. The chain's CDR3 is CASSLPDSSNQPQHF. CDR3 sequence (DNA): TGTGCCAGCAGTTTACCGGACAGTAGCAATCAGCCCCAGCATTTT.

The gene calls are TRBV28 and TRBJ2-7; D call uncertain. This CDR3 contains 16 residues. Germline values: CDR1 MDHEN, CDR2 SYDVKM. The V end was cut by 2 bases, the J end by 0 bases, with 14 bases between. CDR3 nucleotide sequence: TGTGCCAGCAGTTTAGCCAGGCAATTAAGCTCCTACGAGCAGTACGTC. Its translation: CASSLARQLSSYEQYV.

The rearrangement joins TRBV7-2 to TRBJ2-3; a possible D gene is TRBD1 (5 bases). V was cut by 5 bases and J by 1 base, with 13 bases left in between. The CDR3 totals 15 residues. In germline, CDR1 is SGHTA, CDR2 FQGNSA. The CDR3 DNA reads TGTGCCAGCAGCACGGACATTCCCGGCACAGATACGCAGTATTTT. Translating it yields CASSTDIPGTDTQYF.

The chain joins TRBV6-1 to TRBJ1-2; the D gene is possibly TRBD1 (6 bases). This CDR3 comprises 15 residues. The germline gives CDR1 MNHNS, CDR2 SASEGT. V was clipped by 1 base and J by 4 bases, with 13 bases between them. The CDR3 DNA follows: TGTGCCAGCAGTGAAGACCAGGGGACTAGCTATGGCTACACCTTC. Protein sequence: CASSEDQGTSYGYTF.

V gene TRBV18 combines with J gene TRBJ2-3; 7 nucleotides match TRBD1. Germline V CDR1 and CDR2: KGHSH, LQKENI. J gave up 0 bases and V 5 bases, and 14 bases lay outside the gene matches. CDR3 length: 18 residues. The CDR3 reads CASSVRAPGQSSTDTQYF. The CDR3 bases are TGTGCCAGCTCAGTCCGCGCTCCGGGACAGTCTAGCACAGATACGCAGTATTTT.

This clone is a singleton in its sample. V is TRBV19 and J is TRBJ1-5, with 8 bases that match TRBD1. J was trimmed by 6 bases and V by 3 bases; bases with no gene match: 7. The CDR3 extends over 15 amino acids. Germline assignment: CDR1 LNHDA and CDR2 SQIVND (reference sequence). CDR3 region: CASSIPGQGPQPQHF. The CDR3 nucleotides read TGTGCCAGTAGTATTCCTGGACAGGGACCTCAGCCCCAGCATTTT.

This clone was seen a few times. The rearrangement links TRBV5-4 to TRBJ2-5, with no clear D. Germline values: CDR1 SGHNT, CDR2 YYREEE (reference sequence). The CDR3 is 12 residues long. V lost 0 bases and J 5 bases, leaving 5 bases between the germline ends. CDR3 sequence: CASSLDSETQYF. CDR3 nucleotides: TGTGCCAGCAGCTTGGATTCGGAGACCCAGTACTTC.

In its sample, this clone was seen a few times. V gene TRBV30 combines with J gene TRBJ1-1; D gene unclear. V was cut by 6 bases and J by 0 bases, with 5 bases left in between. The CDR3 length is 11 residues. Germline V lookup: CDR1 GTSNPN, CDR2 SVGIG (reference sequence). CDR3 loop: CACGLNTEAFF. DNA for the CDR3: TGTGCCTGCGGTTTGAACACTGAAGCTTTCTTT. The complete variable domain, with remaining parts taken from reference TRBV30 and TRBJ1-1, reads SQTIHQWPATLVQPVGSPLSLECTVEGTSNPNLYWYRQAAGRGLQLLFYSVGIGQISSEVPQNLSASRPQDRQFILSSKKLLLSDSGFYLCACGLNTEAFFGQGTRLTVV.

Written as DNA, the CDR3 is TGTGCCAGCAGGAGAGGGGGCGGCTCCTACGAGCAGTACGTC. Translation: CASRRGGGSYEQYV. The V and J genes are TRBV6-5 and TRBJ2-7; 7 nucleotides align to TRBD1. Germline assignment: CDR1 MNHEY and CDR2 SVGAGI. The CDR3 runs to 14 residues. The ends lost 6 bases at V and 0 bases at J; junction bases unmatched: 5.

The chain is built from TRBV2 and TRBJ2-7; D is tentatively TRBD1 or TRBD2 (5 bases each). CDR1 and CDR2 (germline): SNHLY, FYNNEI. The ends were cut back, 2 bases at V and 2 bases at J, with 13 bases in the middle. This CDR3 spans 15 amino acids. In nucleotides, the CDR3 is TGTGCCAGCAGTGAATACGGGACGGGGACCTACGAGCAGTACGTC. Translating gives CASSEYGTGTYEQYV.

The chain is built from TRBV5-1 and TRBJ2-5; weak D call: TRBD2 (5 bases). V lost 3 bases to trimming and J lost 4 bases, with 19 bases between them. Germline-derived CDR1 and CDR2 are SGHRS and YFSETQ. The CDR3 is 16 residues long. The CDR3 region is CASSWAGLRGGETQYF. The CDR3 nucleotides are TGCGCCAGCAGCTGGGCGGGCCTCCGGGGTGGAGAGACCCAGTACTTC.

V usage is TRBV5-4 and J usage is TRBJ2-1; D might be TRBD1 or TRBD2, each matching 6 bases. V lost 2 bases and J lost 5, with 14 bases in between. Germline-derived CDR1 and CDR2 are SGHNT and YYREEE (reference sequence). The CDR3 consists of 15 residues. Here the CDR3 DNA reads TGTGCCAGCAGCTTTGAGCAGGGGAGGAACAATGAGCAGTTCTTC. Protein sequence: CASSFEQGRNNEQFF.

This clone was found many times. The J gene is TRBJ2-1, the V gene TRBV5-4; D is unclear. Trimming stripped 4 bases from V and 7 bases from J, with 12 bases between. Germline CDR1 is SGHNT and CDR2 is YYREEE (reference sequence). This CDR3 has 13 residues. The CDR3 DNA reads as TGTGCCAGCAGCAATAGTGGTGGTAATGAGCAGTTCTTC. It encodes CASSNSGGNEQFF.